Below, 18 T cell receptor beta chains from the same sample are listed, as sequenced in a study of Ad26.COV2.S vaccination and SARS-CoV-2 variants. Method: immunoSEQ multiplex PCR; TCRdb's copy keeps in-frame clones and lacks some. Of over 350,000 clones in the sample, about 85% were seen once. The treatment here: roughly 20 received Ad26.COV2.S at low or high dose, single or two shots; about 5 received placebo; per-sample allocation not given. Vaccine and placebo recipients were sampled on day 63 after the first injection. The sequenced sample was peripheral blood, obtained in a trial of Ad26.COV2.S vaccine versus placebo. These receptors were obtained from a person aged 18-60 years who received the Ad26.COV2.S COVID-19 vaccine or a placebo.

J is TRBJ2-4 and V is TRBV5-4; D is perhaps TRBD1 (7 bases). The length of the CDR3 is 17 residues. V was trimmed by 3 bases and J by 3 bases, leaving 19 bases between them. Germline loops: CDR1 SGHNT, CDR2 YYREEE (reference sequence). The CDR3 DNA follows: TGTGCCAGCAGCTCGGGGGCGGACAGGTCCGGCAAAAACATTCAGTACTTC. Translated, it gives CASSSGADRSGKNIQYF.

The sample holds one count of this clone. The chain recombines TRBV5-6 with TRBJ1-5, with D possibly being TRBD1 (6 bases). V was trimmed by 4 bases and J by 3 bases, leaving 11 bases between them. Germline V gives CDR1 SGHDT, CDR2 YYEEEE. The CDR3 has 14 amino acids. This CDR3 is CASSRGANNQPQHF. CDR3 DNA sequence: TGTGCCAGCAGCAGGGGGGCAAACAATCAGCCCCAGCATTTT.

The chain employs TRBV11-2 and TRBJ1-1; maybe TRBD1 (5 bases). The CDR3 extends over 14 amino acids. Trimming cost V 1 base and J 4 bases, with 10 bases left between them. Looked up from germline, CDR1 is SGHAT and CDR2 is FQNNGV. CDR3 sequence reads: CASSLGAGFTEAFF. In DNA, the CDR3 is TGTGCCAGCAGCTTAGGAGCAGGGTTCACTGAAGCTTTCTTT. The full variable domain, its missing parts supplied by reference TRBV11-2 and TRBJ1-1, is EAGVAQSPRYKIIEKRQSVAFWCNPISGHATLYWYQQILGQGPKLLIQFQNNGVVDDSQLPKDRFSAERLKGVDSTLKIQPAKLEDSAVYLCASSLGAGFTEAFFGQGTRLTVV.

This rearrangement joins TRBV28 to TRBJ1-1, with a tentative D call TRBD1 (6 bases). From germline, CDR1 is MDHEN and CDR2 SYDVKM. Trimming took off 7 bases at V and 5 bases at J, with 17 bases between the two ends. This CDR3 has 14 amino acids. The CDR3 loop reads CASNSGGAGTEAFF. Written as DNA, the CDR3 is TGTGCCAGCAACTCCGGGGGCGCGGGGACTGAAGCTTTCTTT.

The chain carries TRBV5-1 and TRBJ1-3; D uncertain. The CDR3 has 18 residues. The germline V gene has CDR1 SGHRS and CDR2 YFSETQ. The V gene lost 4 bases and the J gene lost 0 bases, with 20 bases spanning the gap. The DNA for the CDR3 is TGCGCCAGCAGCCCGCAAAAAAGAGGAGCCCCCTCTGGAAACACCATATATTTT. As protein: CASSPQKRGAPSGNTIYF. Looking up the rest from reference TRBV5-1 and TRBJ1-3 gives the full variable domain: KAGVTQTPRYLIKTRGQQVTLSCSPISGHRSVSWYQQTPGQGLQFLFEYFSETQRNKGNFPGRFSGRQFSNSRSEMNVSTLELGDSALYLCASSPQKRGAPSGNTIYFGEGSWLTVV.

This chain's CDR3 is CASSKDRGLYEKLFF. The CDR3 DNA reads as TGTGCCAGTAGTAAGGACAGGGGGCTATATGAAAAACTGTTTTTT. The genes are TRBV19 and TRBJ1-4; TRBD1 matches at 11 bases. The CDR3 extends over 15 amino acids. V shed 4 bases, J shed 6 bases, and the junction held 4 bases outside the gene matches. Germline V gives CDR1 LNHDA, CDR2 SQIVND (reference sequence).

The V and J genes are TRBV10-1 and TRBJ1-1; D remains ambiguous. The CDR3 is 14 amino acids. CDR1 and CDR2 from the germline V gene are WNHNN and SYGVQD (reference sequence). V gave up 2 bases and J gave up 2 bases, with 9 bases separating them. The CDR3, as DNA: TGCGCCAGCAGTGAGGGAAGAAGAAACACTGAAGCTTTCTTT. Amino acids: CASSEGRRNTEAFF.

The chain has TRBV11-2 and TRBJ2-3; no clear D gene. V dropped 3 bases and J dropped 2 bases, with 3 bases sitting between them. The CDR3 sequence is 12 residues long. Looked up from germline, CDR1 is SGHAT and CDR2 is FQNNGV. This CDR3 reads CASSLFTDTQYF. The CDR3 DNA follows: TGTGCCAGCAGCTTGTTCACAGATACGCAGTATTTT.

The J gene is TRBJ2-6, the V gene TRBV7-8; TRBD1 matches 9 bases. The CDR3 consists of 21 residues. The ends lost 2 bases at V and 2 bases at J; junction bases unmatched: 16. Per the germline V gene, CDR1 is SGHVS and CDR2 is FQNEAQ. The CDR3 DNA is TGTGCCAGCAGCTTAAGATTACGGGACAGGGTTCGTAACACTGGGGCCAACGTCCTGACTTTC. Residues: CASSLRLRDRVRNTGANVLTF.

This clone has only a few counts. The chain joins TRBV2 to TRBJ2-1, with a weak D call TRBD2 (5 bases). This CDR3 spans 13 amino acids. Trimming stripped 11 bases from V and 6 bases from J, with 17 bases between. The germline CDR1 and CDR2 sequences are SNHLY and FYNNEI. CDR3 bases: TGTGCCCCAAGGGCTAGCAATGGCAATGAGCAGTTCTTC. It encodes CAPRASNGNEQFF. Drawing the rest from reference TRBV2 and TRBJ2-1, the complete variable domain is EPEVTQTPSHQVTQMGQEVILRCVPISNHLYFYWYRQILGQKVEFLVSFYNNEISEKSEIFDDQFSVERPDGSNFTLKIRSTKLEDSAMYFCAPRASNGNEQFFGPGTRLTVL.

The chain uses TRBV6-6 and TRBJ2-1; possible D gene TRBD1, 6 bases. V lost 4 bases and J 5 bases, leaving 12 bases between the germline ends. There are 14 residues in the CDR3. The V gene's germline CDR1 is MNHNY and CDR2 SVGAGI (reference sequence). CDR3 region: CASSSLRQDNEQFF. CDR3 DNA sequence: TGTGCCAGCAGTTCACTTAGACAGGACAATGAGCAGTTCTTC.

The chain is built from TRBV6-5 and TRBJ1-2; a weak D match, TRBD1 (6 bases). V dropped 6 bases and J dropped 4 bases, with 15 bases sitting between them. Germline CDR1 is MNHEY and CDR2 is SVGAGI. The CDR3 extends over 14 amino acids. The CDR3: CASRLAGVIYGYTF. DNA for the CDR3: TGTGCCAGCAGGCTCGCAGGGGTTATCTATGGCTACACCTTC.

In this sample, this clone turned up a few times. J is TRBJ1-5 and V is TRBV2; possible D gene TRBD1, 5 bases. Trimming removed 6 bases at V and 3 bases at J, with 15 bases between. Germline V lookup: CDR1 SNHLY, CDR2 FYNNEI. The CDR3 runs to 15 residues. The CDR3 region is CASRAGTTVNQPQHF. DNA for the CDR3: TGTGCCAGCAGAGCCGGGACGACAGTCAATCAGCCCCAGCATTTT.

Turning to this clone: Other DNA variants within this sample encode the same CDR3. CDR3 loop: CASSLASNEQFF. In nucleotides, the CDR3 is TGTGCCAGCAGCCTGGCTTCGAATGAGCAGTTCTTC. The V call is TRBV5-6, the J call TRBJ2-1; the D is unclear. Germline assignment: CDR1 SGHDT and CDR2 YYEEEE. This CDR3 comprises 12 residues. V shed 4 bases and J shed 7 bases, with 9 bases lying between them.

The CDR3 nucleotides read TGTGCCAGTAACAATGGGAATAGGGGACAGGTTAATTCACCCCTCCACTTT. Its translation is CASNNGNRGQVNSPLHF. The chain carries TRBV19 and TRBJ1-6, with 8 bases aligning to TRBD1. CDR1 and CDR2 from the germline V gene are LNHDA and SQIVND (reference sequence). V gave up 7 bases and J gave up 6 bases; unmatched junction bases: 14. The CDR3 contains 17 residues.

V gene TRBV14 combines with J gene TRBJ1-1; TRBD1 matches 7 bases. V shed 1 base and J 1 base; nucleotides not matched to a gene: 3. CDR1 is SGHDN, CDR2 FVKESK, per germline. This CDR3 spans 15 amino acids. CDR3: CASSQAYRGNTEAFF. The CDR3, as DNA: TGTGCCAGCAGCCAAGCTTACAGGGGGAACACTGAAGCTTTCTTT.

The J gene is TRBJ1-2, the V gene TRBV13, with a tentative D call TRBD1 (6 bases). The germline V gene encodes CDR1 PRHDT and CDR2 FYEKMQ (reference sequence). Trimming took off 4 bases at V and 7 bases at J, with 16 bases between the two ends. The CDR3 has 14 residues. CDR3 loop: CASSWGAPPVGYTF. For the CDR3, the DNA is TGTGCCAGCAGCTGGGGGGCGCCCCCAGTTGGCTACACCTTC. Using reference TRBV13 and TRBJ1-2 for the parts outside the CDR3, the full variable domain is AAGVIQSPRHLIKEKRETATLKCYPIPRHDTVYWYQQGPGQDPQFLISFYEKMQSDKGSIPDRFSAQQFSDYHSELNMSSLELGDSALYFCASSWGAPPVGYTFGSGTRLTVV.

The rearrangement joins TRBV7-2 to TRBJ1-1; possible D gene TRBD1, 5 bases. Deletions cut 1 base from V and 4 bases from J, with 13 bases between. This CDR3 is built from 15 residues. Germline V CDR1 and CDR2: SGHTA, FQGNSA. The chain's CDR3 is CASSLGGVESTEAFF. In DNA, the CDR3 is TGTGCCAGCAGCTTAGGGGGGGTAGAGAGCACTGAAGCTTTCTTT.